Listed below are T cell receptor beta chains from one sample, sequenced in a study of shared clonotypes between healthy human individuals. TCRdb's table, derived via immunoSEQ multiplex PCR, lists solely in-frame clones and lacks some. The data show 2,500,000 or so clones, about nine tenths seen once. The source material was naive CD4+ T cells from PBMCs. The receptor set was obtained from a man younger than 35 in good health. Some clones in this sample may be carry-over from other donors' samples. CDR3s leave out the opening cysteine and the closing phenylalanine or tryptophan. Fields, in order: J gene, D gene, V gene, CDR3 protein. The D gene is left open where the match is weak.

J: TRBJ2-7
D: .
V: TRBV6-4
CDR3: ASSERWGDTYEQY

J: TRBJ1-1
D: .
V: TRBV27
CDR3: ASFYSEGKIGTEAF

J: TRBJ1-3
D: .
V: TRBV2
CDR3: ASSAVLSRAGNTIY

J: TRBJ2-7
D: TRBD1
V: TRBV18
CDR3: ASSPPGQANEQY

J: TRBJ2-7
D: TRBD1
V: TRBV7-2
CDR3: ASSLQQGAAYEQY

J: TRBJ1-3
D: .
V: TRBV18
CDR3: ASSPAGVLSGNTIY

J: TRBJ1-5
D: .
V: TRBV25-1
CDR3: ASSEPGVSNQPQH

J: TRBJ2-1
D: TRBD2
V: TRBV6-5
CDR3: ASRRLAGADEQF

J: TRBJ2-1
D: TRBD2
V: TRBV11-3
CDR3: ASSLDVGLAGGRGEQF

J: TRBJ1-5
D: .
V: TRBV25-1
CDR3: ASSVNNQPQH

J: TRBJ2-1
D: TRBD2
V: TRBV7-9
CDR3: ASSLSSGTRDSYNEQF

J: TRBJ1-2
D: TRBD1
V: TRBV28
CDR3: ASRDGQAMGGYT

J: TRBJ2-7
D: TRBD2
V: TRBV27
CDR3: ASSPLGLAGEGGSSYEQY

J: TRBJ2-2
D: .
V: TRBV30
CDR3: AWSFPGANVPGELF

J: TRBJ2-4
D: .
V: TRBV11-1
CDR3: ASSLGAPGENIQY

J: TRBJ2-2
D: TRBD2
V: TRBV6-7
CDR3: ASSYQIPGLAGVNTGELF

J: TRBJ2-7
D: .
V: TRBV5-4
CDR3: ASSREATYEQY

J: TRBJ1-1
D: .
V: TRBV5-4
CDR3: ASSWFGTKNTEAF

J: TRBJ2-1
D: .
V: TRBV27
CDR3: ASSIRGVSDEQF

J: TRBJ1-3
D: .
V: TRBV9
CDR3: ASSVSGEGNTIY

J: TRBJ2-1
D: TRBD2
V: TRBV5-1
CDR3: ASSQNPGLGGNEQF

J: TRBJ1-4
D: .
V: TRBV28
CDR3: ATTRGSSNEKLF

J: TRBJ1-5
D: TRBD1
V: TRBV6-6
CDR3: ASIRGRNQPQH

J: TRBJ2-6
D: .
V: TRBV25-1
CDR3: ASSEPQVSGANVLT

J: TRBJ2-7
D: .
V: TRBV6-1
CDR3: ASSQGPTTYEQY

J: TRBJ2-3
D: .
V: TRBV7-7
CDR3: ASSLGFGRGQDTQY

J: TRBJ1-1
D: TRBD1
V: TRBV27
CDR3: ASSLRQGDTEAF

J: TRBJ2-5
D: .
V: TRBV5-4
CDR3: ASSLANGKETQY

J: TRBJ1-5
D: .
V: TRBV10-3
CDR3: AISPDRLGNQPQH

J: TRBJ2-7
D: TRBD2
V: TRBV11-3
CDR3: ASSSPGLAGALEQY

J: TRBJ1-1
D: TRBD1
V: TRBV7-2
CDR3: ASSSGGSTEAF

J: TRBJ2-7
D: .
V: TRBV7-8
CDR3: ASSFRGPSSYEQY

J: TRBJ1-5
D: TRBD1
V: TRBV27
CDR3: ASSLLGQGRGQPQH

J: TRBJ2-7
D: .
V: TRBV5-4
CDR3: ASSLAGTIEQY